This T cell receptor beta chain was observed in a study of Ad26.COV2.S vaccination and SARS-CoV-2 variants. The treatment denotes: about 20 received Ad26.COV2.S at low or high dose, single or two shots; roughly 5 received placebo; per-sample allocation not given. Sample collection was performed on day 63 after the first vaccine or placebo injection. Trimming stripped 2 bases from V and 0 bases from J, with 5 bases between. Germline assignment: CDR1 ENHRY and CDR2 SYGVKD. This CDR3 region has 14 residues. Generated by immunoSEQ multiplex PCR, the TCRdb table keeps only in-frame clones and is missing some. The table includes 350,000 to 450,000 clones, approximately 92% detected once.

Source: peripheral blood, taken in a trial of Ad26.COV2.S vaccine versus placebo. V usage is TRBV10-3 and J usage is TRBJ2-1; D is possibly TRBD2 (5 bases). The receptor was derived from a person aged 18-65 years who received the Ad26.COV2.S COVID-19 vaccine or a placebo. The CDR3 DNA is TGTGCCATCAGTGAGGCGGGCTCCTACAATGAGCAGTTCTTC. Protein sequence: CAISEAGSYNEQFF.